This TCR beta chain is drawn from a study of a mutant IDH1 vaccine in newly diagnosed glioma. Study-wide context: Of the patients given treatment, about 62% were male and about 38% were female, and a mean age of around 41 years was recorded. The therapy given earlier, which was standard therapy, consisted of radiotherapy, temozolomide, or both, and most of the patients received both.

Indicated time point: week 11, during vaccination. The vaccine gave 300 ug of a 20-mer mutant IDH1 peptide subcutaneously per dose. Those who donated had recent WHO grade 3 or 4 IDH1-mutant, ATRX-lost astrocytomas. Profiled with immunoSEQ multiplex PCR; TCRdb holds only in-frame clones, not every one. The sample records 40,000 to 55,000 clones, more than 85% being singletons. As concerns this clone: Its antigen is as yet unknown.

Sequences were derived from PBMCs, sampled from a glioma patient whose treatment included an IDH1 peptide vaccine. This receptor was taken from a man aged 45 to 65 with glioma.

The DNA of the CDR3 is TGTGCCAGCAGTAAGTGGCGGGAGGGGGTCTACGAGCAGTACTTC. It yields the protein CASSKWREGVYEQYF. The V and J genes are TRBV14 and TRBJ2-7; 9 positions agree with TRBD2. Trimming removed 6 bases from V and 3 bases from J; junction bases left unmatched: 9. The germline V gene encodes CDR1 SGHDN and CDR2 FVKESK. This CDR3 has 15 amino acids.